The rows below give T cell receptor beta chains drawn from one sample of a study of OX40 agonist ivuxolimab in advanced cancers. Data came from immunoSEQ multiplex PCR; TCRdb stores just in-frame clones and leaves some out. Of more than 70,000 clones in the sample, 81% were seen once. The specimen was CD4+ or CD8+ T cells sorted from blood, collected in a trial of the OX40 agonist ivuxolimab. These receptors originate from an adult with an advanced solid tumor such as melanoma, head and neck, liver or kidney cancer. Each CDR3 is given with its conserved first and last residue. The D gene is left open where the match is weak. Rows may omit the clone size; those that give it use once, few, many or a size class.

j_call: TRBJ2-5
v_call: TRBV7-2
clone_size: NA
d_call: TRBD2
cdr3_aa: CASSLALAARETQYF
cdr3_nt: TGTGCCAGCAGCTTAGCGCTAGCGGCCCGGGAGACCCAGTACTTC

j_call: TRBJ1-4
v_call: TRBV7-6
clone_size: NA
d_call: NA
cdr3_aa: CASSQDPTNEKLFF
cdr3_nt: TGTGCCAGCAGCCAGGATCCAACTAATGAAAAACTGTTTTTT

j_call: TRBJ1-2
v_call: TRBV27
clone_size: NA
d_call: TRBD1
cdr3_aa: CASRTGGEDYGYTF
cdr3_nt: TGTGCCAGCAGGACAGGGGGCGAAGACTATGGCTACACCTTC

j_call: TRBJ2-7
v_call: TRBV6-4
clone_size: NA
d_call: NA
cdr3_aa: CASSLEPDYEQYF
cdr3_nt: TGTGCCAGCAGTCTAGAGCCGGACTACGAGCAGTACTTC

j_call: TRBJ2-7
v_call: TRBV5-5
clone_size: NA
d_call: NA
cdr3_aa: CASSPDSNEQYF
cdr3_nt: TGTGCCAGCAGTCCCGACAGTAACGAGCAGTACTTC

j_call: TRBJ1-1
v_call: TRBV29-1
clone_size: NA
d_call: NA
cdr3_aa: CSVEDPGTVEAFF
cdr3_nt: TGCAGCGTTGAAGACCCCGGGACGGTTGAAGCTTTCTTT

j_call: TRBJ2-7
v_call: TRBV15
clone_size: few
d_call: NA
cdr3_aa: CATSSRDGGIGWQYF
cdr3_nt: TGTGCCACCAGCAGTCGGGACGGAGGGATAGGATGGCAGTACTTC

j_call: TRBJ2-6
v_call: TRBV9
clone_size: NA
d_call: TRBD1
cdr3_aa: CASSGRGTESGANVLTF
cdr3_nt: TGTGCCAGCAGCGGTCGAGGGACAGAGTCTGGGGCCAACGTCCTGACTTTC

j_call: TRBJ1-1
v_call: TRBV5-1
clone_size: NA
d_call: TRBD1
cdr3_aa: CASSFLPNPGQVMNTEAFF
cdr3_nt: TGCGCCAGCAGCTTTCTCCCTAACCCGGGACAGGTCATGAACACTGAAGCTTTCTTT

j_call: TRBJ2-5
v_call: TRBV27
clone_size: NA
d_call: TRBD2
cdr3_aa: CASSPGGGLAGEETQYF
cdr3_nt: TGTGCCAGCAGTCCCGGGGGGGGACTAGCGGGAGAAGAGACCCAGTACTTC

j_call: TRBJ2-1
v_call: TRBV7-2
clone_size: once
d_call: TRBD2
cdr3_aa: CASKTRAGVGGNEQFF
cdr3_nt: TGTGCCAGCAAGACTAGGGCGGGAGTGGGAGGCAATGAGCAGTTCTTC

j_call: TRBJ2-1
v_call: TRBV6-5
clone_size: NA
d_call: NA
cdr3_aa: CASNPLGSSYNEQFF
cdr3_nt: TGTGCCAGCAACCCCCTCGGGAGCTCCTACAATGAGCAGTTCTTC

j_call: TRBJ2-7
v_call: TRBV18
clone_size: NA
d_call: NA
cdr3_aa: CASSPPSQPYEQYF
cdr3_nt: TGTGCCAGCTCACCACCCTCCCAGCCCTACGAGCAGTACTTC

j_call: TRBJ2-7
v_call: TRBV27
clone_size: NA
d_call: NA
cdr3_aa: CASRGYEESSSYEQYF
cdr3_nt: TGTGCCAGCAGGGGGTATGAAGAGTCGAGCTCCTACGAGCAGTACTTC

j_call: TRBJ2-4
v_call: TRBV5-1
clone_size: NA
d_call: NA
cdr3_aa: CASSTKSGDTLAKNIQYF
cdr3_nt: TGCGCCAGCAGCACCAAATCCGGCGATACTCTAGCCAAAAACATTCAGTACTTC

j_call: TRBJ2-1
v_call: TRBV11-3
clone_size: once
d_call: TRBD2
cdr3_aa: CASSLETSGRAFYNEQFF
cdr3_nt: TGTGCCAGCAGCTTAGAGACTAGCGGGAGGGCCTTCTACAATGAGCAGTTCTTC

j_call: TRBJ1-5
v_call: TRBV15
clone_size: NA
d_call: NA
cdr3_aa: CATSRGWDQPQHF
cdr3_nt: TGTGCCACCAGCAGAGGTTGGGATCAGCCCCAGCATTTT

j_call: TRBJ2-2
v_call: TRBV6-1
clone_size: NA
d_call: TRBD2
cdr3_aa: CASKTSNTGELFF
cdr3_nt: TGTGCCAGCAAGACTAGCAACACCGGGGAGCTGTTTTTT

j_call: TRBJ2-3
v_call: TRBV7-2
clone_size: NA
d_call: TRBD1
cdr3_aa: CASSLGGQGWTDTQYF
cdr3_nt: TGTGCCAGCAGCTTAGGTGGACAGGGGTGGACAGATACGCAGTATTTT

j_call: TRBJ2-1
v_call: TRBV18
clone_size: NA
d_call: TRBD1
cdr3_aa: CASSPRRTGYNEQFF
cdr3_nt: TGTGCCAGCTCTCCCCGCCGGACAGGTTACAATGAGCAGTTCTTC

j_call: TRBJ2-2
v_call: TRBV29-1
clone_size: NA
d_call: NA
cdr3_aa: CSALAVTGELFF
cdr3_nt: TGCAGCGCCCTGGCTGTCACCGGGGAGCTGTTTTTT

j_call: TRBJ1-3
v_call: TRBV6-1
clone_size: NA
d_call: TRBD1
cdr3_aa: CASSVQGAGNTIYF
cdr3_nt: TGTGCCAGCAGTGTACAGGGGGCTGGAAACACCATATATTTT

j_call: TRBJ1-2
v_call: TRBV5-4
clone_size: NA
d_call: NA
cdr3_aa: CAGRAWGNYGYTF
cdr3_nt: TGTGCCGGACGAGCCTGGGGAAACTATGGCTACACCTTC

j_call: TRBJ1-1
v_call: TRBV30
clone_size: NA
d_call: NA
cdr3_aa: CAWLRETLGAFF
cdr3_nt: TGTGCCTGGTTGAGGGAGACACTGGGAGCTTTCTTT

j_call: TRBJ1-3
v_call: TRBV7-2
clone_size: NA
d_call: NA
cdr3_aa: CASSLKQRYSGNTIYF
cdr3_nt: TGTGCCAGCAGCTTAAAACAGAGATACTCTGGAAACACCATATATTTT

j_call: TRBJ1-2
v_call: TRBV6-5
clone_size: NA
d_call: TRBD1
cdr3_aa: CASSRGRGGYTF
cdr3_nt: TGTGCCAGCAGCAGGGGGCGAGGGGGCTACACCTTC

j_call: TRBJ2-5
v_call: TRBV5-8
clone_size: NA
d_call: NA
cdr3_aa: CASSSGTHVETQYF
cdr3_nt: TGTGCCAGCAGCTCCGGGACTCACGTAGAGACCCAGTACTTC

j_call: TRBJ1-2
v_call: TRBV6-5
clone_size: few
d_call: NA
cdr3_aa: CASSRGTVHYGYTF
cdr3_nt: TGTGCCAGCAGTCGGGGGACGGTACACTATGGCTACACCTTC

j_call: TRBJ2-2
v_call: TRBV7-8
clone_size: NA
d_call: NA
cdr3_aa: CASSRSGAGELFF
cdr3_nt: TGTGCCAGCAGCCGGTCGGGGGCCGGGGAGCTGTTTTTT

j_call: TRBJ1-5
v_call: TRBV6-5
clone_size: once
d_call: NA
cdr3_aa: CASSYQDSYQPQHF
cdr3_nt: TGTGCCAGCAGTTACCAAGACAGCTATCAGCCCCAGCATTTT

j_call: TRBJ1-1
v_call: TRBV4-3
clone_size: NA
d_call: NA
cdr3_aa: CASSQDQQGVEAFF
cdr3_nt: TGCGCCAGCAGCCAAGATCAACAGGGAGTTGAAGCTTTCTTT

j_call: TRBJ2-7
v_call: TRBV9
clone_size: NA
d_call: TRBD2
cdr3_aa: CASSRREDPTYEQYF
cdr3_nt: TGTGCCAGCAGCCGGCGGGAGGACCCTACTTACGAGCAGTACTTC

j_call: TRBJ2-7
v_call: TRBV7-9
clone_size: few
d_call: NA
cdr3_aa: CASFAGTANYEQYF
cdr3_nt: TGTGCCAGTTTCGCCGGGACTGCAAACTACGAGCAGTACTTC

j_call: TRBJ2-2
v_call: TRBV19
clone_size: NA
d_call: NA
cdr3_aa: CASSTTYTGELFF
cdr3_nt: TGTGCCAGTAGCACCACGTACACCGGGGAGCTGTTTTTT

j_call: TRBJ2-7
v_call: TRBV6-5
clone_size: NA
d_call: NA
cdr3_aa: CASSGGRPQSYEQYF
cdr3_nt: TGTGCCAGCAGTGGGGGGAGGCCACAGAGCTACGAGCAGTACTTC

j_call: TRBJ2-1
v_call: TRBV7-9
clone_size: NA
d_call: TRBD2
cdr3_aa: CASSSNLAGGEDEQFF
cdr3_nt: TGTGCCAGCAGCTCTAACTTAGCGGGAGGGGAGGATGAGCAGTTCTTC

j_call: TRBJ1-4
v_call: TRBV19
clone_size: NA
d_call: NA
cdr3_aa: CASSIGRQGSTNEKLFF
cdr3_nt: TGTGCCAGTAGTATAGGACGGCAGGGGTCCACTAATGAAAAACTGTTTTTT

j_call: TRBJ2-7
v_call: TRBV5-4
clone_size: NA
d_call: TRBD1
cdr3_aa: CASSPGGTGTAYEQYF
cdr3_nt: TGTGCCAGCAGCCCCGGAGGGACAGGAACCGCCTACGAGCAGTACTTC

j_call: TRBJ1-1
v_call: TRBV7-9
clone_size: NA
d_call: TRBD1
cdr3_aa: CATGTGHEAFF
cdr3_nt: TGTGCCACCGGGACAGGGCATGAAGCTTTCTTT

j_call: TRBJ2-7
v_call: TRBV7-9
clone_size: medium-sized
d_call: NA
cdr3_aa: CASSDGLSYEQYF
cdr3_nt: TGTGCCAGCAGCGACGGACTCTCCTACGAGCAGTACTTC

j_call: TRBJ1-6
v_call: TRBV7-3
clone_size: NA
d_call: NA
cdr3_aa: CASSQVYQTEYNSPLHF
cdr3_nt: TGTGCCAGCAGCCAAGTATATCAGACAGAGTATAATTCACCCCTCCACTTT

j_call: TRBJ1-6
v_call: TRBV5-1
clone_size: medium-sized
d_call: NA
cdr3_aa: CASSLKRVPYNSPLHF
cdr3_nt: TGCGCCAGCAGCTTGAAGCGGGTCCCCTATAATTCACCCCTCCACTTT

j_call: TRBJ1-4
v_call: TRBV7-9
clone_size: NA
d_call: NA
cdr3_aa: CASSASGADNEKLFF
cdr3_nt: TGTGCCAGCAGCGCTTCAGGGGCTGATAATGAAAAACTGTTTTTT

j_call: TRBJ2-3
v_call: TRBV7-3
clone_size: NA
d_call: NA
cdr3_aa: CASSFSGVDTQYF
cdr3_nt: TGTGCCAGCAGCTTCTCGGGAGTTGATACGCAGTATTTT

j_call: TRBJ2-3
v_call: TRBV7-9
clone_size: once
d_call: TRBD2
cdr3_aa: CASSLGLANTDTQYF
cdr3_nt: TGTGCCAGCAGCTTGGGACTAGCTAACACAGATACGCAGTATTTT

j_call: TRBJ2-7
v_call: TRBV5-4
clone_size: NA
d_call: NA
cdr3_aa: CASSSWTAGTYEQYF
cdr3_nt: TGTGCCAGCAGCTCCTGGACAGCGGGGACCTACGAGCAGTACTTC

j_call: TRBJ1-1
v_call: TRBV11-2
clone_size: NA
d_call: NA
cdr3_aa: CASSLDSRASGAVEAFF
cdr3_nt: TGTGCCAGCAGCTTAGATTCGAGGGCTAGTGGGGCAGTTGAAGCTTTCTTT

j_call: TRBJ2-1
v_call: TRBV29-1
clone_size: NA
d_call: NA
cdr3_aa: CSVRRGWEQFF
cdr3_nt: TGCAGCGTTCGGAGAGGATGGGAGCAGTTCTTC

j_call: TRBJ1-5
v_call: TRBV9
clone_size: NA
d_call: TRBD1
cdr3_aa: CASSPQGQDQPQHF
cdr3_nt: TGTGCCAGCAGCCCACAGGGGCAGGATCAGCCCCAGCATTTT

j_call: TRBJ2-7
v_call: TRBV6-5
clone_size: NA
d_call: TRBD2
cdr3_aa: CASSGPSGGAYEQYF
cdr3_nt: TGTGCCAGCAGTGGACCTAGCGGGGGGGCCTACGAGCAGTACTTC